This T cell receptor (beta chain) was recovered during a study of cytomegalovirus exposure and HLA in healthy donors. This CDR3 spans 16 amino acids. With V trimmed by 4 bases and J by 1 base, 5 bases remained unmatched. Germline V gene lookup returns CDR1 SGHKS and CDR2 YYEKEE (reference sequence). In the PCR, 60 Vbeta and 13 Jbeta primers were used. Using immunoSEQ multiplex PCR, the repertoire was profiled, and TCRdb retains in-frame clones only, with some absent. Of about 180,000 clones detected, around three quarters appear once; the ten largest clones hold 0.65% to 0.75%. Sequencing was carried out using PBMCs. The source is a woman aged 40-49 years in good health and CMV-seronegative. The genes are TRBV5-5 and TRBJ2-1; TRBD2 aligns across 10 bases. The CDR3, as DNA: TGTGCCAGCAGCCTTTCACTAGCGGGATCCTACAATGAGCAGTTCTTC. As protein: CASSLSLAGSYNEQFF.